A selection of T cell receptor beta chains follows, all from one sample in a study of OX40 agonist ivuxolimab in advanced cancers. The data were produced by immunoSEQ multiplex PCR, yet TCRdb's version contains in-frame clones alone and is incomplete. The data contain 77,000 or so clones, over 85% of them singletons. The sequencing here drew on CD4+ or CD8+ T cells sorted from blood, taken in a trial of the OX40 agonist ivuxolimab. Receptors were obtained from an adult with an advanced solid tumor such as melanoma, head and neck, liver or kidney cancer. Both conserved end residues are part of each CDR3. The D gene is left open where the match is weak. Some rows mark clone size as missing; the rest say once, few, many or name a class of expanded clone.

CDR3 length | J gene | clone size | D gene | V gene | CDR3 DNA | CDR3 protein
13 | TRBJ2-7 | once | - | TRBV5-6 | TGTGCCAGCAGCCCCGGGTCCCCCTACGAGCAGTACTTC | CASSPGSPYEQYF
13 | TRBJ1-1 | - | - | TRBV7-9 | TGTGCCAGCAGCGCGCCGGGGGGCACTGAAGCTTTCTTT | CASSAPGGTEAFF
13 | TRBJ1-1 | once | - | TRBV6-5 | TGTGCCAGCAGTTGGGGCAGTACTTCTGAAGCTTTCTTT | CASSWGSTSEAFF
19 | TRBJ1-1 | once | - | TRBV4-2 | TGTGCCAGCAGCCAAGACCCCCTCGACAGACAAAACATGAACACTGAAGCTTTCTTT | CASSQDPLDRQNMNTEAFF
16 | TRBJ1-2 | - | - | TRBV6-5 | TGTGCCAGCAGTTACTCGGGTAGGCGGCGCCTCTATGGCTACACCTTC | CASSYSGRRRLYGYTF
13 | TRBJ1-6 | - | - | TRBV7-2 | TGTGCCAGCAGCTTAGGCGGGAATTCACCCCTCCACTTT | CASSLGGNSPLHF
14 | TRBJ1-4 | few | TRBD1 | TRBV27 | TGTGCCAGCAGTCCCAGGGGGCTTTGGGAAAAACTGTTTTTT | CASSPRGLWEKLFF
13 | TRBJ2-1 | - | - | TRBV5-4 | TGTGCCAGCAGCTGGCGACTTACTAGTGAGCAGTTCTTC | CASSWRLTSEQFF
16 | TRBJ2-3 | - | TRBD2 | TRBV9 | TGTGCCAGCAGCGGATTTAGCGGGGGGGTGTCAGATACGCAGTATTTT | CASSGFSGGVSDTQYF
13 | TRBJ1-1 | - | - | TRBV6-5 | TGTGCCAGCAGTTGGGAGGGGAACACTGAAGCTTTCTTT | CASSWEGNTEAFF
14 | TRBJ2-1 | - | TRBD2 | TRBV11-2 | TGTGCCAGCAGCCTAGGACTAGTGGGGAATGAGCAGTTCTTC | CASSLGLVGNEQFF